Below, 18 T cell receptor beta chains from the same sample are listed, as sequenced in a study of pediatric ulcerative colitis. The method was immunoSEQ multiplex PCR; TCRdb's version includes in-frame clones alone and lacks a portion of them. This sample has around 20,000 clones, with over 65% found just once. One to two pinch biopsies were taken from the rectum during colonoscopy. The sequenced sample consisted of gut tissue. All receptors come from a boy aged 5-17 years with moderate ulcerative colitis.

The chain employs TRBV28 and TRBJ1-1; D may be TRBD1 (6 bases). The germline V and J ends were trimmed by 7 bases and 3 bases, with 15 bases remaining between them. Per the germline V gene, CDR1 is MDHEN and CDR2 is SYDVKM. This CDR3 has 14 residues. Written as DNA, the CDR3 is TGTGCCAGCACCTCATGGGGGCGCGACACTGAAGCTTTCTTT. Residues: CASTSWGRDTEAFF. The full variable domain, with the rest looked up from reference TRBV28 and TRBJ1-1, is DVKVTQSSRYLVKRTGEKVFLECVQDMDHENMFWYRQDPGLGLRLIYFSYDVKMKEKGDIPEGYSVSREKKERFSLILESASTNQTSMYLCASTSWGRDTEAFFGQGTRLTVV.

The gene calls are TRBV2 and TRBJ1-1, with 9 nucleotides matching TRBD1. J was trimmed by 1 base and V by 4 bases; bases with no gene match: 10. The CDR3 covers 17 residues. In germline, CDR1 is SNHLY, CDR2 FYNNEI. CDR3 protein: CASSGFPGQGSNTEAFF. The CDR3 region has the DNA TGTGCCAGCAGTGGGTTCCCGGGACAGGGCTCGAACACTGAAGCTTTCTTT.

The DNA for the CDR3 is TGCGCCAGCAGCTCAACCGTGGCAATTCCTAAAGAGACCCAGTACTTC. Its translation: CASSSTVAIPKETQYF. This chain connects TRBV5-1 to TRBJ2-5; D is uncertain. This CDR3 region has 16 residues. V was pared by 3 bases and J by 3 bases, with 18 bases between. Germline CDR1 is SGHRS and CDR2 is YFSETQ.

This chain links TRBV4-2 with TRBJ2-7; tentative D call: TRBD1 (6 bases). The CDR3 loop spans 15 amino acids. CDR1 and CDR2 (germline): LGHNA, YNFKEQ. The V gene lost 5 bases and the J gene lost 2 bases, with 16 bases spanning the gap. As DNA, the CDR3 is TGTGCCAGCAGCTTGCCCCGGACAGCCACCTACGAGCAGTACTTC. It is translated as CASSLPRTATYEQYF.

This chain joins TRBV7-3 and TRBJ2-7; D might be TRBD1 (6 bases). Trimming took 0 bases from V and 6 from J, leaving 12 bases between them. CDR3 size: 14 residues. Germline-derived CDR1 and CDR2 are SGHTA and FQGTGA. The CDR3: CASSLTRTAAEQYF. The CDR3 DNA sequence: TGTGCCAGCAGCTTAACCCGGACAGCGGCCGAGCAGTACTTC.

The chain carries TRBV21-1 and TRBJ2-5; the table names TRBD1, a call not compared with the DNA. TRBV21-1 is given as a pseudogene. The CDR3 extends over 15 amino acids. CDR3 loop: CASSKNSDNQETQYF. CDR3 in DNA: TGTGCCAGCAGCAAAAATTCAGACAACCAAGAGACCCAGTACTTC.

The rearrangement links TRBV9 to TRBJ2-5; D gene unclear. V was trimmed by 3 bases and J by 2 bases, leaving 2 bases between them. CDR1 is SGDLS and CDR2 is YYNGEE in the germline V gene. The CDR3 spans 11 residues. The CDR3 DNA reads as TGTGCCAGCAGCGGACAAGAGACCCAGTACTTC. Its translation is CASSGQETQYF.

The chain recombines TRBV7-6 with TRBJ1-4; D is undetermined. This CDR3 has 15 residues. V was trimmed by 2 bases and J by 6 bases, leaving 13 bases between them. Germline CDR1 SGHVS, CDR2 FNYEAQ. The CDR3 sequence: CASSLPRGEDEKLFF. Written as DNA, the CDR3 is TGTGCCAGCAGCTTACCTCGAGGAGAGGATGAAAAACTGTTTTTT.

The V gene is TRBV27, the J gene TRBJ2-5; D gene uncertain. Germline CDR1 is MNHEY and CDR2 is SMNVEV (reference sequence). The CDR3 contains 16 residues. Trimming took off 5 bases at V and 5 bases at J, with 21 bases between the two ends. In DNA, the CDR3 is TGTGCCAGCAGTAAGACCTTAGATGTGTTGGGGGAGACCCAGTACTTC. It translates to CASSKTLDVLGETQYF.

This sequence joins TRBV27 and TRBJ1-5; 11 positions agree with TRBD1. Germline V gives CDR1 MNHEY, CDR2 SMNVEV (reference sequence). The V gene end was trimmed by 4 bases and the J gene end by 4 bases; junction bases not matched to a gene: 6. There are 16 residues in the CDR3. Here the CDR3 reads CASSSRGQGGNQPQHF. The CDR3 nucleotides are TGTGCCAGCAGTTCAAGGGGACAGGGGGGAAATCAGCCCCAGCATTTT.

This chain links TRBV6-5 with TRBJ2-1; D is ambiguous. V lost 6 bases and J 2 bases, leaving 11 bases between the germline ends. CDR3 length: 14 amino acids. The germline CDR1 and CDR2 sequences are MNHEY and SVGAGI. CDR3: CASSPGRTYNEQFF. CDR3 nucleotides: TGTGCCAGCAGCCCCGGACGGACCTACAATGAGCAGTTCTTC.

J is TRBJ2-4 and V is TRBV5-8; no reliable D call. V was trimmed by 2 bases and J by 6 bases, leaving 15 bases between them. Germline lookup yields CDR1 SGHTS and CDR2 YDEGEE. The CDR3 sequence is 15 residues long. The CDR3 nucleotides are TGTGCCAGCAGCTTAATCGGAAGTCGTCGAAACATTCAGTACTTC. Amino acids: CASSLIGSRRNIQYF. The whole variable domain, remainder taken from reference TRBV5-8 and TRBJ2-4, is EAGVTQSPTHLIKTRGQQATLRCSPISGHTSVYWYQQALGLGLQFLLWYDEGEERNRGNFPPRFSGRQFPNYSSELNVNALELEDSALYLCASSLIGSRRNIQYFGAGTRLSVL.

This clone was counted between two and nine times. This chain uses TRBV5-1 with TRBJ2-7; 12 bases match TRBD1. V dropped 0 bases and J dropped 7; count of bases not matched to a gene: 8. This CDR3 region has 16 residues. Germline V lookup: CDR1 SGHRS, CDR2 YFSETQ. The CDR3 is CASSLVQGQGAQEQYF. CDR3 nucleotide sequence: TGCGCCAGCAGCTTGGTACAGGGACAGGGGGCTCAAGAGCAGTACTTC.

This chain connects TRBV7-2 to TRBJ1-2; TRBD1 aligns across 7 bases. V lost 5 bases to trimming and J lost 5 bases; unmatched junction nucleotides: 5. This CDR3 is built from 13 residues. Germline CDR1 reads SGHTA; CDR2 reads FQGNSA. The CDR3 reads CASSRQGRYGYTF. DNA for the CDR3: TGTGCCAGCAGCCGACAGGGTCGGTATGGCTACACCTTC.

The J gene is TRBJ1-1, the V gene TRBV18; perhaps TRBD1 as D (6 bases). V was clipped by 1 base and J by 1 base, with 13 bases between them. The germline gives CDR1 KGHSH, CDR2 LQKENI. This CDR3 is 16 amino acids long. The DNA of the CDR3 is TGTGCCAGCTCACCACGGCAGGGGCAAGGGAACACTGAAGCTTTCTTT. This translates into CASSPRQGQGNTEAFF.

The chain uses TRBV5-1 and TRBJ2-1; D remains unclear. Trimming stripped 1 base from V and 5 bases from J, with 7 bases between. The germline gives CDR1 SGHRS, CDR2 YFSETQ. The CDR3 has 13 residues. The CDR3 region is CASSLMPNNEQFF. The CDR3 DNA reads as TGCGCCAGCAGCTTGATGCCTAACAATGAGCAGTTCTTC.

In this sample, this clone turned up a few times. V usage is TRBV15 and J usage is TRBJ1-2; possibly TRBD1 for D (6 bases). This CDR3 contains 13 residues. V was clipped by 9 bases and J by 2 bases, with 13 bases between them. The germline V gene encodes CDR1 LNHNV and CDR2 YYDKDF (reference sequence). This CDR3 reads CATRLQGNYGYTF. CDR3 in DNA: TGTGCCACTAGACTCCAGGGGAACTATGGCTACACCTTC.

The rearrangement joins TRBV7-2 to TRBJ2-5, with 10 bases identical to TRBD2. CDR3 length: 15 amino acids. Germline V lookup: CDR1 SGHTA, CDR2 FQGNSA. Trimming at V came to 4 bases and at J to 2 bases, leaving 4 bases not matched to a gene. In DNA form, the CDR3 reads TGTGCCAGCAGCTACGGACTAGCGGTGCAAGAGACCCAGTACTTC. Protein product: CASSYGLAVQETQYF.